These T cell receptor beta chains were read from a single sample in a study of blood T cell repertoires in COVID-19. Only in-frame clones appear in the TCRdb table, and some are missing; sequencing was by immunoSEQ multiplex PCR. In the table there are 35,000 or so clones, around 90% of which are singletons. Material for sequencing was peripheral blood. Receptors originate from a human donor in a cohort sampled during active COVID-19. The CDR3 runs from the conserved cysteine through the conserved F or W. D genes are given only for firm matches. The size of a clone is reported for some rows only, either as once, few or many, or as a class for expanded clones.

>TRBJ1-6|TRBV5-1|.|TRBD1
CASSATGQTNSPLHF
TGCGCCAGCAGCGCGACGGGACAGACTAATTCACCCCTCCACTTT
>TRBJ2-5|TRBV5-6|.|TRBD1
CASRRTGGAETQYF
TGTGCCAGCAGGAGGACAGGGGGCGCGGAGACCCAGTACTTC
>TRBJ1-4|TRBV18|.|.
CASSNDRRATNEKLFF
TGTGCCAGCTCAAATGACAGGCGTGCAACTAATGAAAAACTGTTTTTT
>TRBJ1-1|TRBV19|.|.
CASRLAPGGLNTEAFF
TGTGCCAGTAGATTGGCCCCGGGGGGGTTGAACACTGAAGCTTTCTTT
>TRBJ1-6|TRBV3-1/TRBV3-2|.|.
CASSQPSGALGGSPLHF
TGTGCCAGCAGCCAACCTAGCGGGGCCCTCGGCGGCTCACCCCTCCACTTT
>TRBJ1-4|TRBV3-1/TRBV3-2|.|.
CASSQVRGSPSIF
TGTGCCAGCAGCCAAGTAAGGGGGAGCCCCTCAATTTTT
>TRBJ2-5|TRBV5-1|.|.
CASSLATDSHRRETQYF
TGCGCCAGCAGCTTGGCCACGGACTCCCATCGTCGAGAGACCCAGTACTTC
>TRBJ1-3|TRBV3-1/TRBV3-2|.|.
CASSLRQEGNTIYF
TGTGCCAGCAGCCTCCGACAGGAGGGAAACACCATATATTTT
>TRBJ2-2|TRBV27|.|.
CASSLAGQFSAGELFF
TGTGCCAGCAGTTTGGCAGGGCAATTTTCCGCCGGGGAGCTGTTTTTT
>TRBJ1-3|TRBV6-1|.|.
CASSVTRISSGNTIYF
TGTGCCAGCAGTGTCACAAGAATAAGCTCTGGAAACACCATATATTTT
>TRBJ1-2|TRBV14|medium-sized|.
CASSQGKTNGYTF
TGTGCCAGCAGCCAAGGGAAGACTAATGGCTACACCTTC
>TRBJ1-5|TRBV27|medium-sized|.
CASSFRGNQPQHF
TGTGCCAGCAGTTTCCGGGGGAATCAGCCCCAGCATTTT
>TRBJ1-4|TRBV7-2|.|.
CASSPNAPGEGEKLFF
TGTGCCAGCAGCCCCAACGCTCCTGGAGAGGGTGAAAAACTGTTTTTT
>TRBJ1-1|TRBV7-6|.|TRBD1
CASSLGRTGEVGAFF
TGTGCCAGCAGCCTTGGAAGGACAGGGGAGGTGGGAGCTTTCTTT
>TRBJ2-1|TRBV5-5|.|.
CASSLGRSSYNEQFF
TGTGCCAGCAGCTTGGGAAGGAGCTCCTACAATGAGCAGTTCTTC
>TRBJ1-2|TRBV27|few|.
CASSLWRGDGYTF
TGTGCCAGCAGTTTATGGAGGGGCGATGGCTACACCTTC
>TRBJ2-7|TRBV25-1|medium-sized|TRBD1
CASSQTGNVYEQYF
TGTGCCAGCAGTCAGACAGGGAATGTCTACGAGCAGTACTTC
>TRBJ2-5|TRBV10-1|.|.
CASSDRVGQETQYF
TGCGCCAGCAGTGACAGGGTTGGCCAAGAGACCCAGTACTTC
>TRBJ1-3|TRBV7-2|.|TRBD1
CASSEQGTGNTIYF
TGTGCCAGCAGCGAACAGGGGACTGGAAACACCATATATTTT
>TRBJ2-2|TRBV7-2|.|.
CASSSGGATGELFF
TGTGCCAGCAGCTCGGGCGGGGCCACCGGGGAGCTGTTTTTT
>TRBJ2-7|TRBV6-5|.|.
CASSSPRTTSYEQYF
TGTGCCAGCAGTTCCCCGAGGACAACCTCCTACGAGCAGTACTTC
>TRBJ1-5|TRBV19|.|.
CASSIPGHHHSNQPQHF
TGTGCCAGTAGTATCCCGGGACATCATCATAGCAATCAGCCCCAGCATTTT
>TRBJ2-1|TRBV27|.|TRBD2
CASSTQRERYEQFF
TGTGCCAGCAGTACGCAGCGGGAACGGTATGAGCAGTTCTTC
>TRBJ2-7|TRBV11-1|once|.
CASSTLGTGVYEQYF
TGTGCCAGCAGCACCTTAGGGACTGGAGTCTACGAGCAGTACTTC
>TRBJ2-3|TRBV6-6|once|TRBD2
CASRIAGGGTDTQYF
TGTGCCAGCAGAATAGCGGGAGGAGGCACAGATACGCAGTATTTT
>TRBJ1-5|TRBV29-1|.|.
CSVIEQGIGNQPQHF
TGCAGCGTGATTGAACAGGGAATTGGCAATCAGCCCCAGCATTTT
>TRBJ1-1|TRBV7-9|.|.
CASSLEYVQNTEAFF
TGTGCCAGCAGCCTAGAGTATGTACAGAACACTGAAGCTTTCTTT
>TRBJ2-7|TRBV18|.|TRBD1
CASSASGTGAYEQYF
TGTGCCAGCTCAGCGTCCGGGACAGGGGCCTACGAGCAGTACTTC
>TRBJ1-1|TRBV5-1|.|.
CASSGGGSNTEAFF
TGCGCCAGCAGCGGCGGGGGGTCAAACACTGAAGCTTTCTTT
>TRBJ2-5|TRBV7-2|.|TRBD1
CASSFRDRVLQETQYF
TGTGCCAGCAGCTTCAGGGACAGGGTTCTTCAAGAGACCCAGTACTTC
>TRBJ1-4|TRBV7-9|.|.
CASSPGGVNEKLFF
TGTGCCAGCAGCCCCGGGGGGGTTAATGAAAAACTGTTTTTT
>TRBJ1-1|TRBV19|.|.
CASSSRPRNTEAFF
TGTGCCAGTAGTTCCCGCCCCAGGAACACTGAAGCTTTCTTT
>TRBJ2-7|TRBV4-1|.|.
CASSQVTGDEQYF
TGCGCCAGCAGCCAAGTAACGGGGGACGAGCAGTACTTC
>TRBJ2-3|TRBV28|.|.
CASSFRDTQYF
TGTGCCAGCAGTTTTAGAGATACGCAGTATTTT
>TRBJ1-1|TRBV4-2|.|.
CASSLGGGSNTEAFF
TGTGCCAGCAGCCTTGGTGGCGGGTCGAACACTGAAGCTTTCTTT
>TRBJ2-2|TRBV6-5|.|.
CASKEENTGELFF
TGTGCCAGCAAGGAGGAAAACACCGGGGAGCTGTTTTTT
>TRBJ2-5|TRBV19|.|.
CASSIRRGRETQYF
TGTGCCAGTAGTATTCGGCGGGGGCGAGAGACCCAGTACTTC
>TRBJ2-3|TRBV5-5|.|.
CASSLEGDGTDTQYF
TGTGCCAGCAGCTTGGAAGGGGATGGCACAGATACGCAGTATTTT
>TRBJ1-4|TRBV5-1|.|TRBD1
CASSPGQGRANEKLFF
TGCGCCAGCAGCCCGGGACAGGGGAGGGCTAATGAAAAACTGTTTTTT
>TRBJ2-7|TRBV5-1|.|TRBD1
CASSHGQGPYEQYF
TGCGCCAGCAGTCATGGACAGGGGCCCTACGAGCAGTACTTC
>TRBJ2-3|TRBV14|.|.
CGSQYTQYF
TGTGGCAGCCAATATACGCAGTATTTT
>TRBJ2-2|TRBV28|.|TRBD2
CASTGWSGRANTGELFF
TGTGCCAGCACGGGGTGGAGTGGGAGGGCGAACACCGGGGAGCTGTTTTTT
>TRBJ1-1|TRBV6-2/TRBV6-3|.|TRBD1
CASSGTGGEAFF
TGTGCCAGCAGTGGGACAGGGGGTGAAGCTTTCTTT
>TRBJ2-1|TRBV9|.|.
CASSDLRTGGGDEQFF
TGTGCCAGCAGCGACCTACGCACAGGGGGAGGGGATGAGCAGTTCTTC
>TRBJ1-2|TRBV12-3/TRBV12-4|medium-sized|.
CASSPDAGGGYTF
TGTGCCAGCAGTCCGGACGCCGGGGGGGGCTACACCTTC
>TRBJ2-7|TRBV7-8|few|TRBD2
CASSTTSGSLYEQYF
TGTGCCAGCAGCACCACTAGCGGGAGCCTCTACGAGCAGTACTTC
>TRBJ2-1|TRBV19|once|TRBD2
CASSNPWTSGRAEGNEQFF
TGTGCCAGTAGTAACCCGTGGACTAGCGGGAGGGCTGAGGGAAATGAGCAGTTCTTC
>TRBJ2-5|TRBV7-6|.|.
CASSWGPPLSQETQYF
TGTGCCAGCAGCTGGGGGCCTCCCCTAAGCCAAGAGACCCAGTACTTC
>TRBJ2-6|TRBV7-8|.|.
CASSRSAGANVLTF
TGTGCCAGCAGCAGGAGTGCAGGGGCCAACGTCCTGACTTTC
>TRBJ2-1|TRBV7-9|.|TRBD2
CASSLELGLAVHNEQFF
TGTGCCAGCAGCTTAGAATTAGGACTAGCTGTTCACAATGAGCAGTTCTTC
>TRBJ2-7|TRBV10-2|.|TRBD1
CASRVDRVNTYEQYF
TGCGCCAGCAGGGTGGACAGGGTCAATACCTACGAGCAGTACTTC
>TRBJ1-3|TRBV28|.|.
CASSLSRVGNTIYF
TGTGCCAGCAGTCTATCGAGAGTTGGAAACACCATATATTTT